The entry below gives a single TCR beta chain sequence along with its context. Looked up from germline, CDR1 is SQVTM and CDR2 is ANQGSEA. Deletions cut 7 bases from V and 0 bases from J, with 9 bases between. The CDR3 spans 12 residues. The data stem from a study of control samples from healthy donors and cancer patients. Sequenced by immunoSEQ multiplex PCR; TCRdb stores in-frame clones only, minus some. The table has 150,000 or so clones, about 93% seen once; the top ten hold 12% to 15%. The clonotype originates from a man aged 60 to 69 with colorectal cancer. The specimen was PBMCs. V usage is TRBV29-1 and J usage is TRBJ1-2; D is unresolved. The CDR3: CSGAISNYGYTF. In DNA, the CDR3 is TGCAGCGGGGCCATTTCTAACTATGGCTACACCTTC.